This T cell receptor (beta chain) was identified during a study of Ad26.COV2.S vaccination and SARS-CoV-2 variants. For the study at large: Participants got Ad26.COV2.S intramuscularly, once or twice 56 days apart.

Study-wide points: Researchers reported similar non-spike TCR breadth in vaccine and placebo recipients. The TCR breadth and depth analyses may have understated or missed part of the total T cell responses.

As to treatment: over 15 received Ad26.COV2.S at low or high dose, single or two shots; 5 received placebo; per-sample allocation not given. Collection of the samples took place on day 63 after the first injection of vaccine or placebo. The method was immunoSEQ multiplex PCR; TCRdb's version includes in-frame clones alone and lacks a portion of them. Counted here are approximately 450,000 clones, approximately 92% occurring once; the ten biggest clones make up 12%. Notes on this clone: The antigen is not known.

CDR3 length: 15 amino acids. The germline gives CDR1 LGHNA, CDR2 YSLEER. Unmatched junction bases numbered 3, after V lost 0 bases and J lost 1 base. The TCR sequence derives from a person aged 18-65 years who received the Ad26.COV2.S COVID-19 vaccine or a placebo. The genes are TRBV4-3 and TRBJ2-7, with TRBD1 matching 7 bases. The sequencing used peripheral blood, collected in a trial of Ad26.COV2.S vaccine versus placebo. CDR3 nucleotide sequence: TGCGCCAGCAGCCAAGATATGGGACAGTCCTACGAGCAGTACTTC. Translation gives CASSQDMGQSYEQYF.